This T cell receptor (beta chain) is from a study of T cells after yellow fever vaccination (dated by TCRdb to the late 2010s). For context, the study as a whole: The SMART-Seq v4 Ultra Low Input RNA kit was used to prepare libraries from fractions with low cell numbers. Two healthy male donors, one aged 18 to 29 and one aged 30 to 40 years, made up the cohort. Blood samples were taken at several timepoints before and after primary and secondary immunization, and bulk PBMC replicates and cell subsets were isolated. Bulk TCR alpha and beta repertoires were sequenced longitudinally to track T-cell clones before and after primary and booster YFV17D yellow fever vaccination.

As for this clonotype: Its antigen is not yet known. Base qualities are not provided; no much larger clone lies one nucleotide away.

TCR cDNA was synthesized by 5'RACE template switching, which introduced a universal primer site and unique molecular identifiers. Priming of cDNA synthesis was performed from both the TCR alpha and TCR beta constant segments. Library amplification used two PCR steps, and the second PCR step added sample barcodes and sequencing adapters. Sequencing of libraries was done on Illumina HiSeq 2500 (2x100 bp) or NovaSeq (2x150 bp). Regarding the original processing steps: Demultiplexing of reads and collapsing into UMI consensus sequences were performed with MIGEC, and V(D)J alignment was carried out with MiXCR. Using edgeR on replicate PBMC samples, clonotypes were called vaccine-responding if FDR was below 0.01 and the log2 fold change was above 5 up to day 15. Each bulk clonotype was labeled CD4 or CD8 based on which sequenced repertoire, CD4 or CD8, contained the clonotype at higher abundance. TCRdb reprocessed the public reads (quality trimming at Q25 with fastp, clone calling with MiXCR) and kept in-frame beta chains. A single entry per CDR3 protein holds the most common genes and DNA from its merged rows. In this record, the V and J calls reflect TCRdb's handling and not the investigators' own analysis. In all, the sample holds tens of thousands of distinct CDR3 sequences, and 7.7% of those were seen once. The top ten clones comprise 41% of the sample.

V is pruned by 4 bases and J by 1 base, leaving 4 bases of the junction without a gene match. CDR1 and CDR2 (SGDLS, YYNGEE) derive from the germline V gene. From cysteine to phenylalanine, the CDR3 is 16 amino acids long. Of all the DNA, just the CDR3 is kept, 48 bases in frame from base 1. Beyond this particular receptor, the publication reports: The secondary T-cell response was weaker than the primary response but faster, peaking on day 5 instead of day 15. Computational filtering was required because FACS-sorted repertoires could contain abundant contaminating clonotypes from the bulk population. Only a couple of donors were included in the study, so the extent to which the findings can be generalized is limited. After the booster, most clones that had expanded after primary vaccination were detected again (around 96% of CD4 and 70% to 90% of CD8), suggesting broad maintenance of memory. A small fraction of clonotypes showed up in both the CD4 and CD8 compartments, probably as a result of convergent recombination.

The treatment or condition label here, explained by the study, means: live attenuated yellow fever vaccine strain. PBMCs were isolated from peripheral blood using a standard Ficoll-Paque protocol. Dynabeads CD4 and CD8 positive selection kits were used to isolate CD4 and CD8 T-cell fractions. TriZol was used to extract RNA from bulk PBMCs, CD4 and CD8 fractions, and dextramer-positive and dextramer-negative fractions. This clonotype was sampled from a man aged 30 to 45 who received the YFV17D yellow fever vaccine. The receptor chain draws on TRBV9 and TRBJ2-2, with 10 bases in between that match TRBD2. The sequenced sample was CD8+ T cells sorted from PBMCs, obtained on the day of the yellow fever booster vaccination. The DNA reads TGTGCCAGCAGCCCCGGACTAGCGGAGAACACCGGGGAGCTGTTTTTT. Translated, this gives CASSPGLAENTGELFF.